These T cell receptor beta chains were read from a single sample in a study of blood T cells in healthy people across ages. From the 5' RACE reads, TCRdb called clonotypes with MiXCR, one entry per CDR3 protein. This sample yields hundreds of thousands of distinct CDR3 sequences, of which roughly three fifths are seen a single time; more than 25% belongs to the top ten. The sequencing sample was made of blood. The receptor set was obtained from a man aged 40-49 years in good health. The CDR3 runs from the conserved cysteine through the conserved F or W. Fields, in order: clone size, J gene, V gene, D gene, CDR3 protein, CDR3 DNA. D genes are given only for firm matches. Some rows have no size entry. The others give once, few or many, or a class for an expanded clone.

few | TRBJ2-1 | TRBV27 | - | CASEDNEQFF | TGTGCCAGCGAGGACAATGAGCAGTTCTTC
- | TRBJ2-7 | TRBV4-3 | - | CASSLDRAARYEQYF | TGCGCCAGCAGCCTAGATCGGGCCGCGCGCTACGAGCAGTACTTC
- | TRBJ2-7 | TRBV6-6 | - | CASSWTQTYEWYF | TGTGCCAGCAGTTGGACCCAAACCTACGAGTGGTACTTC
- | TRBJ2-3 | TRBV5-1 | - | CASSSSGARPGDTQYF | TGCGCCAGCAGCAGCTCAGGGGCCCGGCCTGGGGATACGCAGTATTTT
few | TRBJ2-3 | TRBV12-3/TRBV12-4 | - | CASRDGRRTPPDTQYF | TGTGCCAGCAGGGATGGCCGGCGAACGCCCCCAGATACGCAGTATTTT
- | TRBJ1-5 | TRBV6-5 | TRBD1 | CASSLQGALSNQPQHF | TGTGCCAGCAGCTTACAGGGGGCGTTAAGCAATCAGCCCCAGCATTTT
- | TRBJ2-7 | TRBV4-3 | - | CASSREGRQGDEQYF | TGCGCCAGCAGCCGAGAGGGGCGTCAGGGCGACGAGCAGTACTTC
- | TRBJ2-4 | TRBV19 | TRBD1 | CASRPGTGDIQYF | TGTGCCAGTAGACCCGGGACAGGGGACATTCAGTACTTC
- | TRBJ2-7 | TRBV6-1 | - | CASSRWGGGGLLDEQYF | TGTGCCAGCAGTCGATGGGGGGGAGGGGGCCTACTCGACGAGCAGTACTTC
- | TRBJ2-5 | TRBV5-1 | - | CASSLEGHPSETQYF | TGCGCCAGCAGCTTGGAGGGACACCCTTCGGAGACCCAGTACTTC
few | TRBJ2-5 | TRBV29-1 | - | CSVDRVSKTQYF | TGCAGCGTTGACCGGGTTTCGAAGACCCAGTACTTC
few | TRBJ2-4 | TRBV11-1 | TRBD2 | CASSTTSGRYIQYF | TGTGCCAGCAGCACGACTAGCGGGAGGTACATTCAGTACTTC
- | TRBJ1-3 | TRBV6-6 | - | CASMGPTLPGNTIYF | TGTGCCAGCATGGGGCCCACCCTCCCTGGAAACACCATATATTTT
few | TRBJ1-2 | TRBV29-1 | - | CSVDLDGGGYGYTF | TGCAGCGTTGACTTGGACGGTGGGGGCTATGGCTACACCTTC
few | TRBJ1-1 | TRBV9 | TRBD1 | CASSAWTGPLNTEAFF | TGTGCCAGCAGCGCTTGGACAGGGCCACTGAACACTGAAGCTTTCTTT
many | TRBJ2-3 | TRBV28 | - | CATRRGADTDTQYF | TGTGCCACAAGGAGGGGAGCCGACACAGATACGCAGTATTTT
few | TRBJ2-2 | TRBV27 | - | CASSFNGELFF | TGTGCCAGCAGTTTCAATGGGGAGCTGTTTTTT
- | TRBJ2-3 | TRBV28 | - | CASSGGGQFTDTQYF | TGTGCCAGCAGTGGGGGCGGGCAGTTCACAGATACGCAGTATTTT
- | TRBJ2-1 | TRBV18 | - | CASSTEVNEQFF | TGTGCCAGCTCAACAGAAGTGAATGAGCAGTTCTTC
few | TRBJ2-1 | TRBV7-3 | - | CASSLIGGGPYNEQFF | TGTGCCAGCAGCCTTATTGGGGGGGGGCCGTACAATGAGCAGTTCTTC
- | TRBJ2-3 | TRBV27 | TRBD1 | CASRLDRGPTDTQYF | TGTGCCAGCAGGTTGGACAGGGGACCTACAGATACGCAGTATTTT
- | TRBJ2-7 | TRBV20-1 | TRBD2 | CSAEGREGGYEQYF | TGCAGTGCCGAGGGGCGGGAGGGGGGATACGAGCAGTACTTC
few | TRBJ2-5 | TRBV24-1 | TRBD2 | CATSDRTSGSRETQYF | TGTGCCACCAGTGATCGGACTAGCGGGAGCAGAGAGACCCAGTACTTC
- | TRBJ2-3 | TRBV7-9 | - | CASSLVSLSTDTQYF | TGTGCCAGCAGCTTAGTATCTCTTTCCACAGATACGCAGTATTTT
few | TRBJ2-5 | TRBV9 | - | CASSVEKTGKQYF | TGTGCCAGCAGCGTAGAGAAAACGGGAAAGCAGTACTTC
few | TRBJ2-7 | TRBV29-1 | - | CSVLNRDTLSEQYF | TGCAGCGTATTAAACCGGGACACCCTTTCCGAGCAGTACTTC
- | TRBJ2-7 | TRBV14 | - | CASSQVRGAEQYF | TGTGCCAGCAGCCAAGTCCGGGGGGCGGAGCAGTACTTC
few | TRBJ1-6 | TRBV7-9 | TRBD1 | CASGRQGENSPLHF | TGTGCCAGCGGCCGACAGGGCGAAAATTCACCCCTCCACTTT
- | TRBJ1-2 | TRBV28 | - | CASSFSRVTVEDYGYTF | TGTGCCAGCAGTTTTAGTAGGGTCACCGTGGAGGACTATGGCTACACCTTC
- | TRBJ1-4 | TRBV3-1 | - | CASSQAKGVAKLFF | TGTGCCAGCAGCCAAGCCAAAGGAGTGGCAAAACTGTTTTTT
- | TRBJ1-2 | TRBV29-1 | TRBD1 | CSVVSRQGSIELRGGYTF | TGCAGCGTTGTGTCCCGACAGGGGAGTATAGAATTACGCGGTGGCTACACCTTC
- | TRBJ2-3 | TRBV15 | TRBD2 | CATALAGPDTQYF | TGTGCCACCGCACTAGCGGGGCCAGATACGCAGTATTTT